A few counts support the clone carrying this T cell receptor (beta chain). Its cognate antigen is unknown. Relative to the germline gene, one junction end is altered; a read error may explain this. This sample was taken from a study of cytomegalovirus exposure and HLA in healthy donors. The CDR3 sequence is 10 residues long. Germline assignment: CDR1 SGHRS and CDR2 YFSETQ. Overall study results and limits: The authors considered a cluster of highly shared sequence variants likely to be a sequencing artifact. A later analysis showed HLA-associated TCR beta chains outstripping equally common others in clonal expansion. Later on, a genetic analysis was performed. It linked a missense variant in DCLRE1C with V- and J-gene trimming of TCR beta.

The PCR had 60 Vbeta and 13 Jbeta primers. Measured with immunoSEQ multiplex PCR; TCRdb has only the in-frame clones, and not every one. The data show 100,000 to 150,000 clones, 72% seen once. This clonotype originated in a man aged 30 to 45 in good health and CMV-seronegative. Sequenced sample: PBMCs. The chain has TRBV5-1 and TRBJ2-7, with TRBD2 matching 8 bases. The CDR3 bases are TGCGCCAGCGGTACGGGGGGGGGCTCCTTC. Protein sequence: CASGTGGGSF.